This record concerns one T cell receptor beta chain sequence. No antigen is known for it. The data were obtained in a study of cytomegalovirus exposure and HLA in healthy donors. Study-level points and caveats: The classifier reportedly diagnosed cytomegalovirus status with high specificity and sensitivity.

A multiplex PCR was run with 60 Vbeta primers and 13 Jbeta primers. TCRdb's table, derived via immunoSEQ multiplex PCR, lists solely in-frame clones and lacks some. In total, the table holds approximately 92,000 clones. Germline V gene lookup returns CDR1 MDHEN and CDR2 SYDVKM. After removal of 5 bases from V and 8 bases from J, the junction contained 6 bases not matched to a gene. The CDR3 covers 13 residues. This clonotype originated in a woman aged 25 to 39 in good health and CMV-seronegative. This sequence joins TRBV28 and TRBJ2-1, with 7 nucleotides matching TRBD1. The sample was PBMCs. CDR3 in amino acids: CASSLTGVHEQFF. The CDR3 region has the DNA TGTGCCAGCAGTCTTACAGGGGTCCATGAGCAGTTCTTC.